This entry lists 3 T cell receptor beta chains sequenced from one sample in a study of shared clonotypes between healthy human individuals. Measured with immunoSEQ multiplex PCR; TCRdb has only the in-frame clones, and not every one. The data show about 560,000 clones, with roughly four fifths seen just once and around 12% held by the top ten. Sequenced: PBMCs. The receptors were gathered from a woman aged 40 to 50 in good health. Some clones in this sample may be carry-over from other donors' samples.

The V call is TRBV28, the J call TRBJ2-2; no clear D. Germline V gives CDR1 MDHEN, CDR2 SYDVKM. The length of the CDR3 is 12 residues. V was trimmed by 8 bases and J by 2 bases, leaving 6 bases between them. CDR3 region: CASVPNTGELFF. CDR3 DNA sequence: TGTGCCAGCGTTCCAAACACCGGGGAGCTGTTTTTT.

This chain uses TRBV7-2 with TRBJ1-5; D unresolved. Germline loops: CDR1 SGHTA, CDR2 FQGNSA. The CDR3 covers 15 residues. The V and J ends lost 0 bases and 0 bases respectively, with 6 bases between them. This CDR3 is CASSLAGYSNQPQHF. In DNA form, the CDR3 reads TGTGCCAGCAGCTTAGCGGGTTATAGCAATCAGCCCCAGCATTTT.

In DNA form, the CDR3 reads TGTGCCACGAGCTGGAAGCTCGACAATGAGCAGTTCTTC. It specifies CATSWKLDNEQFF. The chain is built from TRBV15 and TRBJ2-1; D gene uncertain. CDR3 length equals 13 residues. The V end was cut by 9 bases, the J end by 5 bases, with 14 bases between. Germline CDR1 LNHNV, CDR2 YYDKDF (reference sequence).